Below, one T cell receptor beta chain is given with its context. Individual cDNA molecules (in the library) carried attached unique molecular identifiers. TCRdb analysed the RACE reads with MiXCR anew, one entry per CDR3 protein. In the table there are a few hundred thousand distinct CDR3 sequences, about 6% of which are singletons. The data derive from a study of human T cells and chemical hapten exposure. The V gene's germline CDR1 is SGDLS and CDR2 YYNGEE. The CDR3 has 16 amino acids. V lost 4 bases to trimming and J lost 0 bases, with 15 bases between them. Time point: patch test 2, 6 weeks after DPC sensitization. The treatment denotes: therapeutic diphenylcyclopropenone sensitization with weekly scalp DPC.

The chain links TRBV9 to TRBJ2-3; D call uncertain. This material consisted of whole blood, taken in connection with sensitization to the hapten diphenylcyclopropenone (DPC). This receptor was obtained from a woman between 18 and 29 years old with alopecia areata. Some clones in this sample may be carry-over from other donors' samples. The CDR3 DNA is TGTGCCAGCAGCACCACTGGAACCTTTAGCACAGATACGCAGTATTTT. Translation gives CASSTTGTFSTDTQYF.